These 30 T cell receptor beta chains share one sample of origin, sequenced in a study of CXCR3-negative and CXCR3-positive naive CD8 T cells. General study results and limits: Comparison of naive cells showed more hydrophobic TRB CDR3s in CXCR3-positive than in CXCR3-negative naive cells.

TRB cDNA libraries were made by UMI-labeled 5' RACE. No DNA is given; TCRdb re-called the 5' RACE reads and lists each CDR3 protein once. The data show about 150,000 distinct CDR3 sequences, and the top ten clones hold about 0.44%. No antigen has been assigned to these receptors. The sequencing sample was made of naive CXCR3+ CD8+ T cells from blood. Regarding subset: CD45RO-CCR7+CD27+CD95- naive CD8+ T cells expressing CXCR3 (TNR3+). These receptors all come from a human donor in good health. Some clones in this sample may be carry-over from other donors' samples.

The chain joins TRBV19 to TRBJ2-4; TCRdb's assignment of TRBD1 cannot be checked, as there is no DNA. Per germline, CDR1 LNHDA and CDR2 SQIVND (reference sequence). This CDR3 comprises 15 residues. CDR3 region: CASSDRALAKNIQYF.

The chain has TRBV9 and TRBJ1-1. From germline, CDR1 is SGDLS and CDR2 YYNGEE. This CDR3 is built from 14 residues. This CDR3 is CASSVGGKNTEAFF. The complete variable domain, with remaining parts taken from reference TRBV9 and TRBJ1-1, reads DSGVTQTPKHLITATGQRVTLRCSPRSGDLSVYWYQQSLDQGLQFLIQYYNGEERAKGNILERFSAQQFPDLHSELNLSSLELGDSALYFCASSVGGKNTEAFFGQGTRLTVV.

The rearrangement joins TRBV7-9 to TRBJ2-7; TCRdb gives TRBD1 as the D gene, but with no DNA this cannot be confirmed. Looked up from germline, CDR1 is SEHNR and CDR2 is FQNEAQ (reference sequence). The CDR3 totals 14 residues. CDR3 region: CASSLDPQGDEQYF.

The V call is TRBV6-4, the J call TRBJ2-1. In germline, CDR1 is MRHNA, CDR2 SNTAGT. The CDR3 length is 15 residues. The CDR3 spells CASSDGSSASNEQFF.

The genes are TRBV7-6 and TRBJ2-2. The CDR3 length is 15 residues. CDR1 is SGHVS, CDR2 FNYEAQ, per germline. CDR3: CASSLITENTGELFF.

V and J are TRBV12-3 or TRBV12-4 and TRBJ2-7; TCRdb proposes TRBD1, but this gene call is untestable without DNA. The CDR3 is 14 residues long. Here the CDR3 reads CASGSSRAPYEQYF.

The gene calls are TRBV5-1 and TRBJ1-2; no DNA is available, so the TRBD1 call from TCRdb remains unchecked. Germline CDR1 is SGHRS and CDR2 is YFSETQ. CDR3 length equals 16 residues. CDR3 loop: CASSLDGQGAWYGYTF.

Here the CDR3 reads CASTPGQGSDTQYF. The chain employs TRBV6-4 and TRBJ2-3; TCRdb's assignment of TRBD1 cannot be checked, as there is no DNA. The CDR3 spans 14 residues. Germline CDR1 MRHNA, CDR2 SNTAGT.

This chain links TRBV10-3 with TRBJ2-7. Looked up from germline, CDR1 is ENHRY and CDR2 is SYGVKD. The CDR3 has 14 amino acids. CDR3 sequence reads: CAINRAGISYEQYF.

V is TRBV5-4 and J is TRBJ2-7. Germline lookup yields CDR1 SGHNT and CDR2 YYREEE (reference sequence). The CDR3 has 12 amino acids. CDR3 amino acids: CASSWGSYEQYF. The full variable domain, rest sourced from reference TRBV5-4 and TRBJ2-7, is ETGVTQSPTHLIKTRGQQVTLRCSSQSGHNTVSWYQQALGQGPQFIFQYYREEENGRGNFPPRFSGLQFPNYSSELNVNALELDDSALYLCASSWGSYEQYFGPGTRLTVT.

This chain uses TRBV28 with TRBJ2-1; TCRdb returns TRBD2, unconfirmable since there is no DNA. Germline V gene data show CDR1 as MDHEN and CDR2 as SYDVKM. The CDR3 runs 17 residues. The CDR3: CASSPPGDYTPNNEQFF.

The genes are TRBV6-2 or TRBV6-3 and TRBJ1-5; TCRdb calls TRBD1, which cannot be checked without DNA. Germline values: CDR1 MNHEY, CDR2 SVGEGT. The CDR3 runs to 16 residues. The CDR3 sequence is CASSFQAGQPNQPQHF.

The chain is built from TRBV20-1 and TRBJ1-4; TCRdb's assignment of TRBD1 cannot be checked, as there is no DNA. The CDR3 spans 16 residues. Germline loops: CDR1 DFQATT, CDR2 SNEGSKA (reference sequence). The CDR3 region is CSASPTHRVENEKLFF.

The CDR3 reads CSARDLSGGPYEQYF. J is TRBJ2-7 and V is TRBV20-1; TCRdb's D call, TRBD1, is unchecked because there is no DNA. CDR3 length: 15 residues. Germline-derived CDR1 and CDR2 are DFQATT and SNEGSKA (reference sequence).

The chain is built from TRBV27 and TRBJ1-1. This CDR3 region has 14 residues. Per the germline V gene, CDR1 is MNHEY and CDR2 is SMNVEV (reference sequence). The CDR3 loop reads CASSFGFGLTEAFF.

This rearrangement joins TRBV20-1 to TRBJ1-2; TCRdb proposes TRBD1, but this gene call is untestable without DNA. Germline loops: CDR1 DFQATT, CDR2 SNEGSKA (reference sequence). This CDR3 has 14 residues. The CDR3 protein is CSARGAGGSYGYTF.

CDR3 in amino acids: CASSVPGFYNEQFF. The genes are TRBV5-6 and TRBJ2-1; TCRdb outputs TRBD1, but without DNA this stays unchecked. Germline V lookup: CDR1 SGHDT, CDR2 YYEEEE. This CDR3 spans 14 amino acids. The full variable domain, its missing parts supplied by reference TRBV5-6 and TRBJ2-1, is DAGVTQSPTHLIKTRGQQVTLRCSPKSGHDTVSWYQQALGQGPQFIFQYYEEEERQRGNFPDRFSGHQFPNYSSELNVNALLLGDSALYLCASSVPGFYNEQFFGPGTRLTVL.

The J gene is TRBJ1-5, the V gene TRBV7-9; lacking DNA, the TRBD1 call made by TCRdb goes unchecked. The CDR3 has 15 amino acids. The germline V gene has CDR1 SEHNR and CDR2 FQNEAQ (reference sequence). The CDR3 reads CASSLGTGSNQPQHF.

V and J are TRBV7-6 and TRBJ2-1; TCRdb's D call, TRBD2, is unchecked because there is no DNA. CDR3 length: 13 residues. Looked up from germline, CDR1 is SGHVS and CDR2 is FNYEAQ. The CDR3 loop reads CASSGLASDEQFF.

This rearrangement joins TRBV28 to TRBJ1-6; TCRdb's D gene call, TRBD1, goes unchecked for lack of DNA. The CDR3 spans 15 residues. Germline CDR1 and CDR2: MDHEN and SYDVKM. The CDR3: CASSLGTGNISPLHF.

The chain couples TRBV12-3 or TRBV12-4 to TRBJ2-3; TCRdb returns TRBD1, unconfirmable since there is no DNA. The CDR3 is 13 residues long. The CDR3 is CASSDRGLDTQYF.

V and J are TRBV5-5 and TRBJ2-7; TCRdb designates TRBD1, a call that cannot be tested without DNA. The CDR3 spans 14 residues. The germline gives CDR1 SGHKS, CDR2 YYEKEE (reference sequence). The CDR3 protein is CASSLGQELYEQYF.

V and J are TRBV7-9 and TRBJ2-2; the TRBD1 assignment by TCRdb is unverifiable without DNA. Germline lookup yields CDR1 SEHNR and CDR2 FQNEAQ (reference sequence). This CDR3 contains 17 residues. The chain's CDR3 is CASSLALAGPSTGELFF.

V gene TRBV4-1 combines with J gene TRBJ2-5. Germline values: CDR1 MGHRA, CDR2 YSYEKL. The CDR3 runs to 16 residues. CDR3 protein: CASSQGVGGTKMTQYF.

The J gene is TRBJ2-7, the V gene TRBV20-1; TCRdb outputs TRBD1, but without DNA this stays unchecked. The CDR3 is 14 amino acids. Germline lookup yields CDR1 DFQATT and CDR2 SNEGSKA (reference sequence). The CDR3 reads CSAKSWDRDHEQYF.

The chain carries TRBV13 and TRBJ2-5; there is no DNA to check the TCRdb D call of TRBD1. The germline gives CDR1 PRHDT, CDR2 FYEKMQ (reference sequence). There are 16 residues in the CDR3. CDR3 region: CASSSRGDRGGETQYF. Full variable domain (remainder filled in from reference TRBV13 and TRBJ2-5): AAGVIQSPRHLIKEKRETATLKCYPIPRHDTVYWYQQGPGQDPQFLISFYEKMQSDKGSIPDRFSAQQFSDYHSELNMSSLELGDSALYFCASSSRGDRGGETQYFGPGTRLLVL.

This chain joins TRBV12-3 or TRBV12-4 and TRBJ2-6; TCRdb reports TRBD1, a call that lacks DNA to check it against. The CDR3 spans 16 residues. The CDR3 protein is CASSTPFSTGANVLTF.

This chain links TRBV4-2 with TRBJ2-1. Germline V gene data show CDR1 as LGHNA and CDR2 as YNFKEQ. This CDR3 spans 13 amino acids. The CDR3 region is CASSQDIGNEQFF.

The gene calls are TRBV7-8 and TRBJ2-2; TCRdb proposes TRBD1, but this gene call is untestable without DNA. The germline gives CDR1 SGHVS, CDR2 FQNEAQ. The CDR3 is 16 amino acids. CDR3 in amino acids: CASSPRRGAVGGELFF. Supplemented by reference TRBV7-8 and TRBJ2-2, the full variable domain reads GAGVSQSPRYKVAKRGQDVALRCDPISGHVSLFWYQQALGQGPEFLTYFQNEAQLDKSGLPSDRFFAERPEGSVSTLKIQRTQQEDSAVYLCASSPRRGAVGGELFFGEGSRLTVL.

The chain couples TRBV29-1 to TRBJ2-2; the TCRdb call, TRBD1, lacks DNA for checking. This CDR3 is 12 amino acids long. The germline CDR1 and CDR2 sequences are SQVTM and ANQGSEA. The CDR3 here is CSVEQGAGELFF.